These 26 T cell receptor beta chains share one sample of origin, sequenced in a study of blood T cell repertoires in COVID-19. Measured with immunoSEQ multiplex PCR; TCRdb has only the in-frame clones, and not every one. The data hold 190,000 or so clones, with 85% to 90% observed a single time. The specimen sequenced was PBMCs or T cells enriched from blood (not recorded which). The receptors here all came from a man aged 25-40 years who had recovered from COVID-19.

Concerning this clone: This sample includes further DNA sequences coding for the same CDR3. The CDR3 nucleotides are TGTGCCAGCAGCCAGGGGGGATACGAGCAGTACTTC. As protein: CASSQGGYEQYF. The rearrangement links TRBV3-1 (or the pseudogene TRBV3-2) to TRBJ2-7, with a weak D call TRBD2 (6 bases). The CDR3 contains 12 residues. The V end lost 3 bases, the J end lost 4 bases, and 7 bases lay between the germline ends. The germline V gene has CDR1 LGHDT and CDR2 YNNKEL (reference sequence).

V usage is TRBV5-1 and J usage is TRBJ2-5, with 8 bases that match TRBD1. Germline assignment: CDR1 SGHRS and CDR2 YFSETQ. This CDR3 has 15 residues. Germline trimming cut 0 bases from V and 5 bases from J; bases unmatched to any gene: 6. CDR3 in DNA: TGCGCCAGCAGCTTGGGACAGGGGCGAGGGGAGACCCAGTACTTC. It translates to CASSLGQGRGETQYF.

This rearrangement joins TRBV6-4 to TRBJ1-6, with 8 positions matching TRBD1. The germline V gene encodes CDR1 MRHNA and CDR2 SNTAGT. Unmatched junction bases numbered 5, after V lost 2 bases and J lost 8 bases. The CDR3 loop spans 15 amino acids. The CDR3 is CASSDVDRAHSPLHF. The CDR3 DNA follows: TGTGCCAGCAGTGACGTGGACAGGGCTCATTCACCCCTCCACTTT.

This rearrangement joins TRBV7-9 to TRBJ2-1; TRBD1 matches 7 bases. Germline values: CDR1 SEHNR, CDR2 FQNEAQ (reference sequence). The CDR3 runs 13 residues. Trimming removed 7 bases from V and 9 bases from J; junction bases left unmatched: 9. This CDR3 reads CASNRDSLIEQFF. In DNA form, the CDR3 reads TGTGCCAGCAACCGGGACAGTCTAATTGAGCAGTTCTTC.

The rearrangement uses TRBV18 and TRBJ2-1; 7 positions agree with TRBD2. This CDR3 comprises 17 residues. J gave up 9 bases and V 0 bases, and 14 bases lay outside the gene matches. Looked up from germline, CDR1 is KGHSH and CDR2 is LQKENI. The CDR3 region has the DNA TGTGCCAGCTCACCACCGCGATGGGGCGGGAGTTCCGGTGAGCAGTTCTTC. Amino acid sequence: CASSPPRWGGSSGEQFF. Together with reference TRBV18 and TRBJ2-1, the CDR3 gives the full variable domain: NAGVMQNPRHLVRRRGQEARLRCSPMKGHSHVYWYRQLPEEGLKFMVYLQKENIIDESGMPKERFSAEFPKEGPSILRIQQVVRGDSAAYFCASSPPRWGGSSGEQFFGPGTRLTVL.

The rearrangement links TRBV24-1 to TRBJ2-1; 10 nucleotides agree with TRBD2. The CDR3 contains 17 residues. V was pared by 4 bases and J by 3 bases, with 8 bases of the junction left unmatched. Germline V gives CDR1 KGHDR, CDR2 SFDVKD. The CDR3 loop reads CATSEVSSGSSYNEQFF. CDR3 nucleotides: TGTGCCACCAGTGAAGTTTCTAGCGGGAGTAGCTACAATGAGCAGTTCTTC.

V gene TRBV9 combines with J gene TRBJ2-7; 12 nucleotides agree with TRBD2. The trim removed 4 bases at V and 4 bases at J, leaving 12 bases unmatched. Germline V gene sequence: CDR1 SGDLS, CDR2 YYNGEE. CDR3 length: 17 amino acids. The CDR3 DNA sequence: TGTGCCAGCAGCAATAATCTAGCGGGGGGGGCCGAGTACGAGCAGTACTTC. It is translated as CASSNNLAGGAEYEQYF.

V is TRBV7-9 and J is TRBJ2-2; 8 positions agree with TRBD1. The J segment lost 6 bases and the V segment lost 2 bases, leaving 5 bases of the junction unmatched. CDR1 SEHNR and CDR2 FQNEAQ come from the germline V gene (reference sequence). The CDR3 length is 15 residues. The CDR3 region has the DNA TGTGCCAGCAGCTTAATTGACAGGGGTCCCGGGGAGCTGTTTTTT. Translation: CASSLIDRGPGELFF.

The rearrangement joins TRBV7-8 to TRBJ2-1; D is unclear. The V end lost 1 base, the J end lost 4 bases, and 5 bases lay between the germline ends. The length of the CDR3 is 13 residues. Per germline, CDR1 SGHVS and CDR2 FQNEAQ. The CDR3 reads CASSLEEYNEQFF. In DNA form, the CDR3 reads TGTGCCAGCAGCTTAGAGGAGTACAATGAGCAGTTCTTC.

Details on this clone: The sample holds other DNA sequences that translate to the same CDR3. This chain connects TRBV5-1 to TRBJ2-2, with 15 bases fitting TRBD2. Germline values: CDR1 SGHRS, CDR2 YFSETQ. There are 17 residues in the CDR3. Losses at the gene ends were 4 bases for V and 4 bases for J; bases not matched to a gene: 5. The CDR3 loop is CASSRGLAGGGTGELFF. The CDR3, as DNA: TGCGCCAGCAGCCGCGGACTAGCGGGGGGGGGCACCGGGGAGCTGTTTTTT.

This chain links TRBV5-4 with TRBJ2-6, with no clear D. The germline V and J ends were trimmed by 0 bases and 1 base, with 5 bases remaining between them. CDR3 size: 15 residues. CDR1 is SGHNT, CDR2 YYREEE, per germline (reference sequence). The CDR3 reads CASSLESSGANVLTF. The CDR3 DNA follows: TGTGCCAGCAGCTTGGAGAGTTCTGGGGCCAACGTCCTGACTTTC. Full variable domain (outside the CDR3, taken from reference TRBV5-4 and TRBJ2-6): ETGVTQSPTHLIKTRGQQVTLRCSSQSGHNTVSWYQQALGQGPQFIFQYYREEENGRGNFPPRFSGLQFPNYSSELNVNALELDDSALYLCASSLESSGANVLTFGAGSRLTVL.

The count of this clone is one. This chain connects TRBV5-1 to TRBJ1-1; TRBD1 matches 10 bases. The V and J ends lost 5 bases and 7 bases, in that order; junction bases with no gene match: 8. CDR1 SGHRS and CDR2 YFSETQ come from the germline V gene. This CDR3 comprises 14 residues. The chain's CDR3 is CASSYDRGRGEAFF. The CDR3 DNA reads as TGCGCCAGCAGTTATGACAGGGGGCGGGGTGAAGCTTTCTTT. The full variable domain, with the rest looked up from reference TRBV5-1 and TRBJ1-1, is KAGVTQTPRYLIKTRGQQVTLSCSPISGHRSVSWYQQTPGQGLQFLFEYFSETQRNKGNFPGRFSGRQFSNSRSEMNVSTLELGDSALYLCASSYDRGRGEAFFGQGTRLTVV.

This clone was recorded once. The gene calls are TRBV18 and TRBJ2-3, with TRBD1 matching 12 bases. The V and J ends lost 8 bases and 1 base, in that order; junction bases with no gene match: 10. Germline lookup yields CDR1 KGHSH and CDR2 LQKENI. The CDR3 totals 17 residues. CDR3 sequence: CASPGTGGANGTDTQYF. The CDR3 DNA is TGTGCCAGCCCAGGGACAGGGGGCGCGAATGGCACAGATACGCAGTATTTT. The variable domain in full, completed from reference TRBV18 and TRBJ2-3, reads NAGVMQNPRHLVRRRGQEARLRCSPMKGHSHVYWYRQLPEEGLKFMVYLQKENIIDESGMPKERFSAEFPKEGPSILRIQQVVRGDSAAYFCASPGTGGANGTDTQYFGPGTRLTVL.

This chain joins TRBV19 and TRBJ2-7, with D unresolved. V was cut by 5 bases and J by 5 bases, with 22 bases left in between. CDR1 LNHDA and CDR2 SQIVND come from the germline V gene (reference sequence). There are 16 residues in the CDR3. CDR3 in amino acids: CASSSSTDNLRHEQYF. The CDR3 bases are TGTGCCAGTAGTTCTTCTACAGATAACCTACGGCACGAGCAGTACTTC.

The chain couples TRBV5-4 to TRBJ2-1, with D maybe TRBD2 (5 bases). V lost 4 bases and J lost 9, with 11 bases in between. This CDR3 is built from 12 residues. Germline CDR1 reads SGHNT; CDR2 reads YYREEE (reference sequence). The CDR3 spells CASSHGRGEQFF. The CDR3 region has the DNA TGTGCCAGCAGCCACGGTCGGGGTGAGCAGTTCTTC.

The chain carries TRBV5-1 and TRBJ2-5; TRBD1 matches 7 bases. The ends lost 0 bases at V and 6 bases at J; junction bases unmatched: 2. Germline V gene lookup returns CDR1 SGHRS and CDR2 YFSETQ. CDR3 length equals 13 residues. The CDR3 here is CASSLEQGKTQYF. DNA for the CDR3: TGCGCCAGCAGCTTGGAACAGGGGAAGACCCAGTACTTC. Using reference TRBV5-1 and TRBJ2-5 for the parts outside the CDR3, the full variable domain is KAGVTQTPRYLIKTRGQQVTLSCSPISGHRSVSWYQQTPGQGLQFLFEYFSETQRNKGNFPGRFSGRQFSNSRSEMNVSTLELGDSALYLCASSLEQGKTQYFGPGTRLLVL.

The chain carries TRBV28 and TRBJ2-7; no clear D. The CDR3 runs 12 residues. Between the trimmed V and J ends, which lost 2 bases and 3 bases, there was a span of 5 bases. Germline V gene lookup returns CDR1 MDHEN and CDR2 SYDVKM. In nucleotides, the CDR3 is TGTGCCAGCAGTTTACTAGGCTACGAGCAGTACTTC. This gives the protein CASSLLGYEQYF. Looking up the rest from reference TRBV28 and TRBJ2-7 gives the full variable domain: DVKVTQSSRYLVKRTGEKVFLECVQDMDHENMFWYRQDPGLGLRLIYFSYDVKMKEKGDIPEGYSVSREKKERFSLILESASTNQTSMYLCASSLLGYEQYFGPGTRLTVT.

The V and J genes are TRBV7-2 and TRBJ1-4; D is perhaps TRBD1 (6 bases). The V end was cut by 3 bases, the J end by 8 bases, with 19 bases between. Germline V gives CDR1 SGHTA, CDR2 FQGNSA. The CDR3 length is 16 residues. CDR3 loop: CASSFSLGGGGEKLFF. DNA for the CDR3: TGTGCCAGCAGCTTCTCCCTAGGGGGGGGTGGGGAAAAACTGTTTTTT.

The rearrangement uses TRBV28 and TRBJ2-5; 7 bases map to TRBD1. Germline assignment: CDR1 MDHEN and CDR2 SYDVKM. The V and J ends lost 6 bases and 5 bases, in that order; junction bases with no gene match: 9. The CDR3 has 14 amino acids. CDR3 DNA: TGTGCCAGCAGCCTCCGACAGGGTGTTGAGACCCAGTACTTC. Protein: CASSLRQGVETQYF.

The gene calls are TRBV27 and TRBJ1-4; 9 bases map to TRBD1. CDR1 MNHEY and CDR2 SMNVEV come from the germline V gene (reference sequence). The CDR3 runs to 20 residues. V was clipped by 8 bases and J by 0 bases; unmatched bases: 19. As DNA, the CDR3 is TGTGCCAGCGCGTCCCCCGGCTGGGACAGGGTTCGCCCAACTAATGAAAAACTGTTTTTT. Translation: CASASPGWDRVRPTNEKLFF.

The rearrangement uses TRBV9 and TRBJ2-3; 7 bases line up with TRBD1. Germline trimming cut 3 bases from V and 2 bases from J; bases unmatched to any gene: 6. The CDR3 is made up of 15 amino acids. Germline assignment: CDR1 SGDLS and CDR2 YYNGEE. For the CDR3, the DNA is TGTGCCAGCAGCGAGGGACAGTTTGACACAGATACGCAGTATTTT. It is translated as CASSEGQFDTDTQYF.

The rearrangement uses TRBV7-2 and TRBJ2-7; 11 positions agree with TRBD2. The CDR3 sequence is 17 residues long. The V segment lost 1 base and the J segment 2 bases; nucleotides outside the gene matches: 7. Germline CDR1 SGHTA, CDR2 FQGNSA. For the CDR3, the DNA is TGTGCCAGCAGCTTAGTAGCGGGAGGGCAAAGAACCTACGAGCAGTACTTC. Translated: CASSLVAGGQRTYEQYF. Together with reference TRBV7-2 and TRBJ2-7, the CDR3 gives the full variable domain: GAGVSQSPSNKVTEKGKDVELRCDPISGHTALYWYRQSLGQGLEFLIYFQGNSAPDKSGLPSDRFSAERTGGSVSTLTIQRTQQEDSAVYLCASSLVAGGQRTYEQYFGPGTRLTVT.

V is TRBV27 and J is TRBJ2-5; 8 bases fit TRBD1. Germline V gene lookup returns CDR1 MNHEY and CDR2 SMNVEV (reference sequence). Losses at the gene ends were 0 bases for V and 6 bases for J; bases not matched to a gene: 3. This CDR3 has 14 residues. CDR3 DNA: TGTGCCAGCAGTTTATCGCAGGGGGCAAAGACCCAGTACTTC. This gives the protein CASSLSQGAKTQYF.

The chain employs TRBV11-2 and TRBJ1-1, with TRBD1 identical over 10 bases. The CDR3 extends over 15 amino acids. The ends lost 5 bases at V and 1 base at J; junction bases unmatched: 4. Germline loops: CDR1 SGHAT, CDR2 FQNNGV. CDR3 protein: CASSPGDRGNTEAFF. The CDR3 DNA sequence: TGTGCCAGCAGCCCAGGGGACAGGGGGAACACTGAAGCTTTCTTT.

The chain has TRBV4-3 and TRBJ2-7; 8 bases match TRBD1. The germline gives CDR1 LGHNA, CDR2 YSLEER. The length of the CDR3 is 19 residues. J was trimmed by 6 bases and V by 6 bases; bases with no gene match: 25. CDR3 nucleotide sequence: TGCGCCAGCAGAATCCACCAACGCATACGGGGACAGGCTGCTTCCGAGCAGTACTTC. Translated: CASRIHQRIRGQAASEQYF.

CDR3 region: CASADSYNEQFF. CDR3 in DNA: TGTGCCAGCGCGGATTCCTACAATGAGCAGTTCTTC. The chain links TRBV7-8 to TRBJ2-1; D call uncertain. The germline CDR1 and CDR2 sequences are SGHVS and FQNEAQ. The CDR3 loop spans 12 amino acids. Trimming cost V 8 bases and J 1 base, with 6 bases left between them.